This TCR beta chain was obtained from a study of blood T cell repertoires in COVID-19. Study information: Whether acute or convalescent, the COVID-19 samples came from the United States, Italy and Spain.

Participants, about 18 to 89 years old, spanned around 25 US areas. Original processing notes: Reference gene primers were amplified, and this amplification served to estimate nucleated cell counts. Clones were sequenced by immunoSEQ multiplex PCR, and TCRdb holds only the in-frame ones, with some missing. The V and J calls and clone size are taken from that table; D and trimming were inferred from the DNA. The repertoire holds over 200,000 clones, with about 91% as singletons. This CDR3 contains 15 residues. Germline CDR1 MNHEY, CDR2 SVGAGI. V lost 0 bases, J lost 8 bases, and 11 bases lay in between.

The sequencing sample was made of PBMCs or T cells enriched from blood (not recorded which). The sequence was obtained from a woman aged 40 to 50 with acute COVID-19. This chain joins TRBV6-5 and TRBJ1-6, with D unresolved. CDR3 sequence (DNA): TGTGCCAGCAGTTACTCGTTCAGCGGGTATTCACCCCTCCACTTT. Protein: CASSYSFSGYSPLHF.